These 31 T cell receptor beta chains were all obtained from the same sample, sequenced in a study of cytomegalovirus exposure and HLA in healthy donors. A multiplex PCR was run with 60 Vbeta primers and 13 Jbeta primers. TCRdb keeps only in-frame clones here, not all; method: immunoSEQ multiplex PCR. The repertoire consists of roughly 150,000 clones, with roughly 80% occurring once and the leading ten covering approximately 2%. Input material: PBMCs. All receptors come from a man younger than 45 in good health and CMV-seronegative.

This clone was counted only a few times. DNA of the CDR3: TGTGCCAGCGGCCTTTTCGGGGGAGGCTACGAGCAGTACTTC. It encodes CASGLFGGGYEQYF. V gene TRBV2 combines with J gene TRBJ2-7; weak D call: TRBD2 (6 bases). V was pared by 8 bases and J by 3 bases, with 17 bases between. The germline V gene has CDR1 SNHLY and CDR2 FYNNEI. The CDR3 is made up of 14 amino acids.

This clone was seen only once. The CDR3 DNA reads TGTGCCAGCAGCCAAGAAGGCGGGGGATACAATGAGCAGTTCTTC. Encoded protein: CASSQEGGGYNEQFF. The chain uses TRBV4-2 and TRBJ2-1, with 7 bases lining up with TRBD2. The germline V gene encodes CDR1 LGHNA and CDR2 YNFKEQ. The CDR3 consists of 15 residues. Losses at the gene ends were 0 bases for V and 4 bases for J; bases not matched to a gene: 3.

The rearrangement joins TRBV5-1 to TRBJ2-7; 10 bases map to TRBD2. The CDR3 runs to 15 residues. Germline trimming cut 4 bases from V and 5 bases from J; bases unmatched to any gene: 9. Germline CDR1 SGHRS, CDR2 YFSETQ. The CDR3 region has the DNA TGCGCCAGCAGCGCGGAAGGAACTAGCGGGAACGAGCAGTACTTC. This gives the protein CASSAEGTSGNEQYF.

The chain combines TRBV5-1 with TRBJ2-1; 15 bases are a match to TRBD2. CDR1 is SGHRS and CDR2 is YFSETQ in the germline V gene. V dropped 6 bases and J dropped 3; count of bases not matched to a gene: 7. The CDR3 extends over 17 amino acids. The CDR3 is CASNPGLAGGYYNEQFF. Written as DNA, the CDR3 is TGCGCCAGCAACCCGGGACTAGCGGGAGGTTACTACAATGAGCAGTTCTTC.

CDR3 residues: CASSSGNSGANVLTF. The DNA of the CDR3 is TGTGCCAGCAGCTCAGGGAACTCTGGGGCCAACGTCCTGACTTTC. J is TRBJ2-6 and V is TRBV7-3, with D maybe TRBD1 (5 bases). V shed 4 bases and J shed 0 bases, with 7 bases lying between them. The CDR3 is made up of 15 amino acids. Germline CDR1 is SGHTA and CDR2 is FQGTGA.

The V gene is TRBV11-2, the J gene TRBJ1-1; TRBD1 might be the D (5 bases). V lost 3 bases, J lost 1 base, and 9 bases lay in between. CDR1 is SGHAT, CDR2 FQNNGV, per germline. The CDR3 runs 14 residues. This CDR3 reads CASSFAQGNTEAFF. In DNA, the CDR3 is TGTGCCAGCAGCTTCGCTCAGGGGAACACTGAAGCTTTCTTT.

The rearrangement uses TRBV6-1 and TRBJ2-7; D is unresolved. The V gene's germline CDR1 is MNHNS and CDR2 SASEGT. The germline V and J ends were trimmed by 7 bases and 4 bases, with 11 bases remaining between them. CDR3 size: 12 residues. CDR3 nucleotide sequence: TGTGCCAGCACTGAGTCCCAATACGAGCAGTACTTC. As protein: CASTESQYEQYF.

This rearrangement joins TRBV28 to TRBJ1-4; TRBD1 might be the D (5 bases). There are 15 residues in the CDR3. V lost 6 bases to trimming and J lost 2 bases, with 13 bases between them. Germline V gives CDR1 MDHEN, CDR2 SYDVKM. As DNA, the CDR3 is TGTGCCAGCAGGGGCAGGGTAGGGACTAATGAAAAACTGTTTTTT. Its translation: CASRGRVGTNEKLFF. Full variable domain (outside the CDR3, taken from reference TRBV28 and TRBJ1-4): DVKVTQSSRYLVKRTGEKVFLECVQDMDHENMFWYRQDPGLGLRLIYFSYDVKMKEKGDIPEGYSVSREKKERFSLILESASTNQTSMYLCASRGRVGTNEKLFFGSGTQLSVL.

The chain is built from TRBV2 and TRBJ2-2; 9 bases match TRBD2. The CDR3 totals 14 residues. V lost 5 bases and J lost 7; bases outside the gene matches: 5. Germline V gene data show CDR1 as SNHLY and CDR2 as FYNNEI. The CDR3 protein is CASSNSGSGGELFF. CDR3 coding DNA: TGTGCCAGCAGTAATAGCGGGAGTGGCGGGGAGCTGTTTTTT.

This chain uses TRBV6-1 with TRBJ2-7, with TRBD2 matching over 8 bases. Trimming cost V 0 bases and J 6 bases; bases outside gene matches: 13. The CDR3 sequence is 17 residues long. Germline CDR1 MNHNS, CDR2 SASEGT. The CDR3 sequence is CASSEASNSGSPSEQYF. CDR3 DNA sequence: TGTGCCAGCAGTGAAGCATCCAACAGCGGGAGCCCATCCGAGCAGTACTTC.

The chain couples TRBV30 to TRBJ1-1; weak D call: TRBD1 (6 bases). Looked up from germline, CDR1 is GTSNPN and CDR2 is SVGIG (reference sequence). V lost 4 bases, J lost 3 bases, and 12 bases lay in between. The CDR3 is 13 residues long. The CDR3 nucleotides read TGTGCCTGGACTGGACAGACCTACACTGAAGCTTTCTTT. Translating gives CAWTGQTYTEAFF.

This clone has only one observation. This CDR3 is CASSRGQFETQYF. CDR3 bases: TGTGCCAGCAGCCGGGGACAGTTTGAGACCCAGTACTTC. This chain uses TRBV2 with TRBJ2-5; 7 bases align to TRBD1. This CDR3 region has 13 residues. The junction had 6 bases not matched to a gene; V was cut back by 6 bases and J by 5 bases. In germline, CDR1 is SNHLY, CDR2 FYNNEI.

The rearrangement links TRBV5-5 to TRBJ1-2, with D maybe TRBD1 (6 bases). Germline CDR1 reads SGHKS; CDR2 reads YYEKEE (reference sequence). The ends were cut back, 4 bases at V and 0 bases at J, with 10 bases in the middle. CDR3 size: 14 residues. CDR3 DNA: TGTGCCAGCAGCAAGGACAGAGCTAACTATGGCTACACCTTC. As protein: CASSKDRANYGYTF.

This sequence joins TRBV5-4 and TRBJ2-5; TRBD2 matches 12 bases. The CDR3 spans 15 residues. The J segment lost 5 bases and the V segment lost 0 bases, leaving 2 bases of the junction unmatched. Per germline, CDR1 SGHNT and CDR2 YYREEE (reference sequence). The CDR3, as DNA: TGTGCCAGCAGCTTGGGACTAGCGGGAGACGAGACCCAGTACTTC. It is translated as CASSLGLAGDETQYF.

The chain uses TRBV10-3 and TRBJ1-5, with D uncertain. V was clipped by 4 bases and J by 4 bases, with 14 bases between them. Per the germline V gene, CDR1 is ENHRY and CDR2 is SYGVKD. The CDR3 has 15 residues. CDR3 nucleotide sequence: TGTGCCATCAGTGGAGATGGAGGGAATAATCAGCCCCAGCATTTT. It codes for CAISGDGGNNQPQHF.

The chain uses TRBV5-6 and TRBJ2-5; 7 bases are a match to TRBD2. Germline loops: CDR1 SGHDT, CDR2 YYEEEE. The CDR3 is made up of 17 amino acids. Germline trimming cut 2 bases from V and 11 bases from J; bases unmatched to any gene: 21. The CDR3 here is CASSFGGKRTRAREQYF. DNA of the CDR3: TGTGCCAGCAGCTTTGGAGGTAAAAGGACTAGGGCGAGGGAGCAGTACTTC.

The rearrangement joins TRBV5-1 to TRBJ2-5; 13 nucleotides line up with TRBD2. Germline V gives CDR1 SGHRS, CDR2 YFSETQ. The CDR3 runs 16 residues. Trimming cost V 4 bases and J 0 bases; bases outside gene matches: 3. DNA for the CDR3: TGCGCCAGCAGCAGGGGGACTAGCGGGAACCAAGAGACCCAGTACTTC. Translated: CASSRGTSGNQETQYF.

This chain uses TRBV28 with TRBJ1-1; D is undetermined. CDR3 length equals 13 residues. CDR1 MDHEN and CDR2 SYDVKM come from the germline V gene. The V and J ends lost 6 bases and 0 bases respectively, with 8 bases between them. As DNA, the CDR3 is TGTGCCAGCAGGCGGCCTATGAACACTGAAGCTTTCTTT. Translation: CASRRPMNTEAFF.

This chain uses TRBV5-1 with TRBJ1-5, with D possibly matching TRBD1 (6 bases). The CDR3 runs 15 residues. CDR1 is SGHRS, CDR2 YFSETQ, per germline. V lost 0 bases and J 6 bases, leaving 13 bases between the germline ends. The CDR3 region is CASSLGGGAGQPQHF. The CDR3 coding sequence is TGCGCCAGCAGCTTGGGAGGGGGGGCCGGTCAGCCCCAGCATTTT.

Only one count was recorded for this clone. This chain connects TRBV5-1 to TRBJ1-2; weak D call: TRBD1 (6 bases). This CDR3 region has 15 residues. Deletions cut 6 bases from V and 1 base from J, with 16 bases between. Per the germline V gene, CDR1 is SGHRS and CDR2 is YFSETQ. In DNA, the CDR3 is TGCGCCAGCATGCGGGGAGGGGACATTAACTATGGCTACACCTTC. Its protein product is CASMRGGDINYGYTF.

The CDR3 here is CASSTMRGGNEKLFF. In nucleotides, the CDR3 is TGTGCCAGCAGCACCATGCGGGGGGGGAATGAAAAACTGTTTTTT. This chain connects TRBV6-1 to TRBJ1-4, with a weak D call TRBD1 (5 bases). The germline gives CDR1 MNHNS, CDR2 SASEGT. CDR3 length equals 15 residues. V lost 6 bases to trimming and J lost 5 bases, with 16 bases between them.

Only a few counts were recorded for this clone. The chain employs TRBV5-1 and TRBJ2-5; TRBD2 is a possible D gene (5 bases). The length of the CDR3 is 13 residues. The germline V and J ends were trimmed by 0 bases and 4 bases, with 7 bases remaining between them. CDR1 is SGHRS, CDR2 YFSETQ, per germline. CDR3 region: CASSLALAETQYF. The CDR3 DNA is TGCGCCAGCAGCTTGGCGCTAGCAGAGACCCAGTACTTC.

Written as DNA, the CDR3 is TGTGCCATCAGGCCGGGACAGGGGGTGTTTCTAGCCAAAAACATTCAGTACTTC. This sequence encodes CAIRPGQGVFLAKNIQYF. This chain links TRBV10-3 with TRBJ2-4; 11 positions agree with TRBD1. V gave up 6 bases and J gave up 0 bases; unmatched junction bases: 10. Germline V gene lookup returns CDR1 ENHRY and CDR2 SYGVKD. The length of the CDR3 is 18 residues.

The chain has TRBV2 and TRBJ1-2; 7 bases map to TRBD1. Germline trimming cut 8 bases from V and 1 base from J; bases unmatched to any gene: 4. CDR3 length: 13 amino acids. The germline V gene has CDR1 SNHLY and CDR2 FYNNEI. DNA for the CDR3: TGTGCCAGCGGGACAGCAGATAACTATGGCTACACCTTC. Protein: CASGTADNYGYTF.

The chain couples TRBV29-1 to TRBJ2-1; no reliable D call. The V gene's germline CDR1 is SQVTM and CDR2 ANQGSEA. Trimming shortened V by 1 base and J by 2 bases, and 9 bases separated the two germline ends. This CDR3 contains 14 residues. The CDR3 spells CSVEGSGPYNEQFF. The CDR3 coding sequence is TGCAGCGTTGAAGGGTCCGGTCCCTACAATGAGCAGTTCTTC.

V usage is TRBV19 and J usage is TRBJ1-2, with 9 bases aligning to TRBD1. The CDR3 extends over 17 amino acids. Looked up from germline, CDR1 is LNHDA and CDR2 is SQIVND (reference sequence). V gave up 4 bases and J gave up 4 bases; unmatched junction bases: 13. The CDR3 nucleotides are TGTGCCAGTAGTACTCGCCTCAGGACAGGGGAATTCTATGGCTACACCTTC. This codes for CASSTRLRTGEFYGYTF.

This chain's CDR3 is CASSAPTSARPYNEQFF. As DNA, the CDR3 is TGTGCCAGCAGTGCCCCGACTAGCGCGCGACCTTACAATGAGCAGTTCTTC. V is TRBV5-6 and J is TRBJ2-1; 8 bases match TRBD2. The CDR3 has 17 residues. V lost 5 bases and J lost 4; bases outside the gene matches: 14. CDR1 and CDR2 (germline): SGHDT, YYEEEE.

The chain combines TRBV7-8 with TRBJ2-2, with D maybe TRBD2 (7 bases). Germline V gene sequence: CDR1 SGHVS, CDR2 FQNEAQ. The CDR3 length is 17 residues. V was cut by 0 bases and J by 4 bases, with 15 bases left in between. CDR3 amino acids: CASSLAGGGAGTGELFF. The CDR3 coding sequence is TGTGCCAGCAGCTTAGCAGGGGGAGGGGCCGGCACCGGGGAGCTGTTTTTT. Variable domain in full (rest from reference TRBV7-8 and TRBJ2-2): GAGVSQSPRYKVAKRGQDVALRCDPISGHVSLFWYQQALGQGPEFLTYFQNEAQLDKSGLPSDRFFAERPEGSVSTLKIQRTQQEDSAVYLCASSLAGGGAGTGELFFGEGSRLTVL.

This clone showed up just a few times. J is TRBJ1-1 and V is TRBV30, with 8 positions matching TRBD1. The V gene's germline CDR1 is GTSNPN and CDR2 SVGIG (reference sequence). CDR3 length equals 13 residues. V was clipped by 1 base and J by 3 bases; unmatched bases: 1. The CDR3 reads CAWSEQGDTEAFF. DNA of the CDR3: TGTGCCTGGAGTGAACAGGGGGACACTGAAGCTTTCTTT.

This clone showed up just once. The gene calls are TRBV10-1 and TRBJ2-3; 8 bases match TRBD2. The CDR3 covers 13 residues. CDR1 and CDR2 from the germline V gene are WNHNN and SYGVQD (reference sequence). V shed 5 bases, J shed 3 bases, and the junction held 1 base outside the gene matches. CDR3 in DNA: TGCGCCAGCAGTTCTAGCGGGACAGATACGCAGTATTTT. Its translation is CASSSSGTDTQYF.

About this clone itself: Within the sample, other DNA sequences also encode this same CDR3. The rearrangement links TRBV29-1 to TRBJ2-1; 10 positions agree with TRBD2. This CDR3 comprises 16 residues. Germline CDR1 is SQVTM and CDR2 is ANQGSEA. With 6 bases clipped from V and 5 bases from J, the junction kept 13 bases outside the gene matches. CDR3 amino acids: CSVQGFGTSADNEQFF. The CDR3 DNA is TGCAGCGTACAGGGTTTTGGGACTAGCGCAGACAATGAGCAGTTCTTC.